This TCR beta chain was retrieved from a study of blood T cell repertoires in COVID-19 (dated by TCRdb to the early 2020s). Regarding the study in general: Samples covering the acute and convalescent phases of COVID-19 were provided by collaborators in the United States, Italy and Spain. The repertoires were made available in a free public database intended to serve as a resource for research on the immune response to SARS-CoV-2. Subjects who had been exposed to COVID-19, were actively infected with it, or had recovered from it provided the deeply sampled blood TCRbeta repertoires that made up the dataset. Where available, HLA class I and class II types were obtained from metadata supplied by the sample provider rather than from assay-based typing. Samples came from the ongoing ImmuneRACE study (first 160 participants) plus 1,254 subjects from 6 global collaborators. The prospective study material was composed of cDNA or gDNA derived from T cells, B-cell-depleted T cells, or PBMCs. Nearly every sample came with metadata listing a de-identified subject ID, COVID-19 status, age in years and sex. Beyond this particular receptor, the publication reports: Clinical and demographic metadata were provided uncurated, with the amount varying by source and participant.

At one collaborating source in Seattle, patients were enrolled during active infection and were followed longitudinally through the course of disease. Collaborating institutions collected whole blood in K2EDTA tubes following their own protocols. Collaborator samples were shipped for TCRbeta analysis as frozen whole blood, isolated PBMCs, or DNA extracted from either sample type. TCRbeta CDR3 regions were amplified from genomic DNA using the immunoSEQ Assay, a bias-controlled multiplex PCR. Regarding the original processing steps: The number of nucleated cells in each sample was estimated by amplification of reference gene primers within the assay. To quantify the absolute abundance of each unique TCRbeta CDR3 rearrangement, sequence reads were collapsed and filtered. For each sample, productive Simpson clonality was calculated as the square root of Simpson's diversity index across productive rearrangements. This is the immuneACCESS table as TCRdb keeps it, with only in-frame sequences that have V and J called. A part of the clones is gone; compared with another copy, unresolved V genes explain less than half, and the rest is unexplained. V and J calls and clone size are copied from that table; D and trimming were computed from the DNA. In this sample the table shows 330,000 or so clones, 87% of which occur a single time. Jointly, the top ten make up roughly 9.9% of the sample.

As regards this clone: There is no known antigen for this receptor. Per-nucleotide qualities are absent, and no much larger clonotype sits a single base away.

From the cysteine up to the phenylalanine, the CDR3 has a length of 14 residues. The only DNA kept is the CDR3, 42 bases in frame from the first base. CDR1 and CDR2 are drawn from the germline V gene: ENHRY, SYGVKD. V is pared back by 7 bases and J by 0 bases, with 12 bases lying between the germline termini. The chain was built from TRBV10-3 and TRBJ1-2; TRBD1 is a weak D gene call, 5 bases matching. The clonotype was recovered from a young man with COVID-19, enrolled during active disease. Sequencing input: peripheral blood. The DNA is as follows: TGTGCCATCAAGACCCAGGGCCCTAACTATGGCTACACCTTC. The resulting protein is CAIKTQGPNYGYTF.